These T cell receptor beta chains were read from a single sample in a study of human T cells and chemical hapten exposure. Via MiXCR, TCRdb re-called the RACE reads, giving one row per CDR3 protein. The sample has around 260,000 distinct CDR3 sequences; approximately 8.4% are singletons. The sample was whole blood, taken in connection with sensitization to the hapten diphenylcyclopropenone (DPC). These receptors all come from a woman between 40 and 55 years old with alopecia areata. Some clones in this sample may be carry-over from other donors' samples. Both conserved end residues are part of each CDR3. The D gene is left open where the match is weak. Expanded clones are given a class, and other clones once, few, many or no size at all.

j_call	d_call	v_call	clone_size	cdr3_nt	cdr3_aa
TRBJ2-7	TRBD1	TRBV7-9	many	TGTGCCAGCAGCTCCCCGGACAGGGAGGTGTACGAGCAGTACTTC	CASSSPDREVYEQYF
TRBJ2-2	TRBD2	TRBV7-9	.	TGTGCCAGCAGCCACATCAGCGGGGGGATGACCGGGGAGCTGTTTTTT	CASSHISGGMTGELFF
TRBJ2-1	.	TRBV5-1	few	TGCGCCAGCAGCTTGCCCGGGGCCGGACTCAATGAGCAGTTCTTC	CASSLPGAGLNEQFF
TRBJ1-1	.	TRBV30	.	TGTGCCTGGAGACGGACAGAGAACACTGAAGCTTTCTTT	CAWRRTENTEAFF
TRBJ2-6	.	TRBV28	many	TGTGCCAGCAGTTTATCGCCGAGCTCTGGGGCCAACGTCCTGACTTTC	CASSLSPSSGANVLTF
TRBJ2-3	.	TRBV4-3	.	TGCGCCAGCAGCCAAGGCCTCGCCGTACTTTCGGCTGCGCAGTATTTT	CASSQGLAVLSAAQYF
TRBJ1-1	.	TRBV28	many	TGTGCCAGCAGTTTCGGAGCTATGAACACTGAAGCTTTCTTT	CASSFGAMNTEAFF
TRBJ2-3	.	TRBV6-5	.	TGTGCCAGCAGTTACAGGCTGGCCGCAGATACGCAGTATTTT	CASSYRLAADTQYF
TRBJ1-6	TRBD1	TRBV6-6	many	TGTGCCAGCAACGGCAGGGGGCCTCTACGGTCACCCCTCCACTTT	CASNGRGPLRSPLHF
TRBJ2-6	TRBD2	TRBV10-3	once	TGTGCCATCCGGCGGGAGAGCTCTGGGGCCAACGTCCTGACTTTC	CAIRRESSGANVLTF
TRBJ2-1	TRBD2	TRBV6-1	few	TGTGCCAGCAGTGAAGGGAGGACTAGTCAAGGTGAGCAGTTCTTC	CASSEGRTSQGEQFF
TRBJ2-1	.	TRBV11-2	.	TGTGCCAGCAGCTTAGAGAGACAGGTGCAGTTCTTC	CASSLERQVQFF
TRBJ1-4	TRBD1	TRBV28	many	TGTGCCAGCAGCATGCGAGGGACAGGGGGCAAGGATGAAAAACTGTTTTTT	CASSMRGTGGKDEKLFF
TRBJ2-5	.	TRBV5-1	few	TGCGCCAGCAGCCGGGCCGACATCCAAGAGACCCAGTACTTC	CASSRADIQETQYF
TRBJ1-2	.	TRBV7-2	.	TGTGCCAGCAGCTTAGGCCTATTCGAGAAGTACACCTTC	CASSLGLFEKYTF
TRBJ2-1	.	TRBV21-1	.	TGTGCCAGCAGGACCGGGACTCCCTACAATGAGCAGTTCTTC	CASRTGTPYNEQFF
TRBJ1-3	.	TRBV7-2	.	TGTGCCACTGGGGGGTGGGGAAACACCATATATTTT	CATGGWGNTIYF
TRBJ2-7	.	TRBV5-1	few	TGCGCCAGCGCGCGGGACATCTCCTACGAGCAGTACTTC	CASARDISYEQYF
TRBJ2-1	.	TRBV12-3/TRBV12-4	many	TGTGCCAGCAGTCCGATAGGGAGAGGTGAGCAGTTCTTC	CASSPIGRGEQFF
TRBJ1-1	.	TRBV28	few	TGTGCCAGCAGTGTCGGAGGGAAGAACACTGAAGCTTTCTTT	CASSVGGKNTEAFF
TRBJ2-2	.	TRBV6-1	.	TGTGCCAGCAGACGCAGTCCCTTCTCCGGCACCGGGGAGCTGTTTTTT	CASRRSPFSGTGELFF
TRBJ2-1	.	TRBV7-7	many	TGTGCTAGCAGCTTATGGGTGTCTGAATACAATGAGCAGTTCTTC	CASSLWVSEYNEQFF
TRBJ2-5	TRBD2	TRBV18	.	TGTGCCAGCTCACCAAGCGGGAATAACCAAGAGACCCAGTACTTC	CASSPSGNNQETQYF
TRBJ2-3	.	TRBV20-1	.	TGCAGTGCCCTAAGATTCCCCACAGATACGCAGTATTTT	CSALRFPTDTQYF
TRBJ1-5	TRBD1	TRBV20-1	.	TGCAGTGCTAAGACAGGGGAGCCCCAGCATTTT	CSAKTGEPQHF
TRBJ2-5	TRBD2	TRBV15	.	TGTGCCACCAGCAGGCAACTAGCGGGGGCGGAGACCCAGTACTTC	CATSRQLAGAETQYF
TRBJ2-7	.	TRBV5-1	many	TGCGCCAGCAGCTTGCAGGGAGCCGAGCAGTACTTC	CASSLQGAEQYF
TRBJ1-2	.	TRBV6-5	few	TGTGCCAGCAGTAATAACCGGGACTCAAGGGGTGGTGGCTACACCTTC	CASSNNRDSRGGGYTF
TRBJ1-1	.	TRBV21-1	.	TGTGCCAGCAGCAAATATCGGGACGGGAGGACTGAAGCTTTCTTT	CASSKYRDGRTEAFF
TRBJ2-1	.	TRBV20-1	.	TGCAGTGTTTTCAGCAGGACTAGGGGGCCCAATGAGCAGTTCTTC	CSVFSRTRGPNEQFF
TRBJ1-6	TRBD1	TRBV7-9	few	TGTGCCAGCAGTGGACCGGGACAGGGTGCTTCACCCCTCCACTTT	CASSGPGQGASPLHF
TRBJ1-2	.	TRBV7-9	.	TGTGCCAGCAGCTTAGATGCGGGGTCTAACTATGGCTACACCTTC	CASSLDAGSNYGYTF
TRBJ2-2	.	TRBV6-2/TRBV6-3	few	TGTGCCAGCGGGAACGGGGAGCTGTTTTTT	CASGNGELFF
TRBJ2-3	TRBD1	TRBV6-2/TRBV6-3	.	TGTGCCAGCAGCACGACAGGGTCGGGTACGCAGTATTTT	CASSTTGSGTQYF
TRBJ2-1	TRBD2	TRBV6-5	.	TGTGCCAGCAGTGCAGCTAGCGGAGAGCAGTTCTTC	CASSAASGEQFF
TRBJ1-4	.	TRBV20-1	.	TGCAGTGCTAGCCATCCTCCAGGGACGAAACTGTTTTTT	CSASHPPGTKLFF
TRBJ2-3	.	TRBV29-1	few	TGCAGCGTCCATAGCGAGGGCACAGATACGCAGTATTTT	CSVHSEGTDTQYF
TRBJ2-2	TRBD2	TRBV3-1	many	TGTGCCAGCAGCCTTCGAGGACTAGCGGGAGCGAACACCGGGGAGCTGTTTTTT	CASSLRGLAGANTGELFF
TRBJ2-1	.	TRBV20-1	.	TGCAGTGCCAAAGTATCCACCGGACTCACCAATGAGCAGTTCTTC	CSAKVSTGLTNEQFF
TRBJ2-1	.	TRBV6-2/TRBV6-3	.	TGTGCCAGCACCTGGTACAATGAGCAGTTCTTC	CASTWYNEQFF
TRBJ2-1	.	TRBV5-1	few	TGCGCCAGCAGCTTGGCCTACGTTGCAAACAATGAGCAGTTCTTC	CASSLAYVANNEQFF